The 24 T cell receptor beta chains below come from one sample, sequenced in a study of blood T cell repertoires in COVID-19. TCRdb's copy holds only in-frame clones and misses some; the assay was immunoSEQ multiplex PCR. The sample includes hundreds of thousands of clones, more than 80% of them seen just once. The sequenced sample was PBMCs or T cells enriched from blood (not recorded which). The source is a man aged 30 to 39 who had recovered from COVID-19.

The CDR3 protein is CASRPGASGRYEQYF. CDR3 nucleotide sequence: TGTGCCAGCCGCCCAGGGGCTAGCGGGAGATACGAGCAGTACTTC. The chain joins TRBV21-1 to TRBJ2-7; TRBD2, as called in the table, went unchecked against the DNA. TRBV21-1 is a pseudogene. CDR3 length equals 15 residues.

This clone came up a few times. The CDR3 bases are TGTGCCGGACGAGCGGGGGGCACAGATACGCAGTATTTT. Encoded protein: CAGRAGGTDTQYF. This chain links TRBV28 with TRBJ2-3; 8 nucleotides agree with TRBD2. Germline V gives CDR1 MDHEN, CDR2 SYDVKM. V lost 11 bases and J lost 1; bases outside the gene matches: 5. This CDR3 region has 13 residues. The variable domain in full, with the rest retrieved from reference TRBV28 and TRBJ2-3, is DVKVTQSSRYLVKRTGEKVFLECVQDMDHENMFWYRQDPGLGLRLIYFSYDVKMKEKGDIPEGYSVSREKKERFSLILESASTNQTSMYLCAGRAGGTDTQYFGPGTRLTVL.

The V gene is TRBV5-1, the J gene TRBJ2-7; D is perhaps TRBD2 (5 bases). Trimming removed 4 bases from V and 2 bases from J, with 13 bases in between. The CDR3 has 14 residues. CDR1 SGHRS and CDR2 YFSETQ come from the germline V gene. The DNA of the CDR3 is TGCGCCAGCAGCCTCGGGCCGGGAACCTACGAGCAGTACTTC. It translates to CASSLGPGTYEQYF.

The rearrangement joins TRBV4-1 to TRBJ1-1; D call uncertain. The germline gives CDR1 MGHRA, CDR2 YSYEKL. Trimming took off 2 bases at V and 3 bases at J, with 7 bases between the two ends. CDR3 length: 13 amino acids. This chain's CDR3 is CASSQLTDTEAFF. CDR3 bases: TGCGCCAGCAGCCAATTGACTGACACTGAAGCTTTCTTT.

V gene TRBV7-8 combines with J gene TRBJ2-7; D not resolved. The germline CDR1 and CDR2 sequences are SGHVS and FQNEAQ. The V and J ends lost 4 bases and 3 bases respectively, with 7 bases between them. The CDR3 has 12 residues. CDR3 DNA: TGTGCCAGCAGCTCCACAGACTACGAGCAGTACTTC. Its protein product is CASSSTDYEQYF.

The rearrangement joins TRBV18 to TRBJ2-2; perhaps TRBD1 as D (6 bases). The CDR3 totals 16 residues. Germline values: CDR1 KGHSH, CDR2 LQKENI. The V end was cut by 3 bases, the J end by 0 bases, with 11 bases between. CDR3 DNA sequence: TGTGCCAGCTCACCTAGTGGGGGCGCGAACACCGGGGAGCTGTTTTTT. Its protein product is CASSPSGGANTGELFF.

This clone was observed many times. The V call is TRBV3-1 (or the pseudogene TRBV3-2), the J call TRBJ1-5; D is uncertain. Germline CDR1 is LGHDT and CDR2 is YNNKEL (reference sequence). The CDR3 extends over 15 amino acids. Between the trimmed V and J ends, which lost 0 bases and 0 bases, there was a span of 6 bases. The CDR3 DNA sequence: TGTGCCAGCAGCCAAGACCTCGGTAGCAATCAGCCCCAGCATTTT. Translated, it gives CASSQDLGSNQPQHF.

The chain links TRBV5-1 to TRBJ2-1; a weak D match, TRBD2 (6 bases). V gave up 2 bases and J gave up 0 bases, with 9 bases separating them. Germline V gives CDR1 SGHRS, CDR2 YFSETQ. The CDR3 totals 15 residues. CDR3 residues: CASSLMGLSYNEQFF. Written as DNA, the CDR3 is TGCGCCAGCAGCTTAATGGGACTCTCCTACAATGAGCAGTTCTTC.

This clone was found a few times. The V call is TRBV28, the J call TRBJ1-5; weak D call: TRBD1 (6 bases). CDR1 is MDHEN, CDR2 SYDVKM, per germline. Trimming removed 6 bases at V and 9 bases at J, with 15 bases between. CDR3 length equals 13 residues. CDR3: CASRQGVRGPQHF. The CDR3 DNA reads TGTGCCAGCAGACAGGGAGTCAGGGGGCCCCAGCATTTT.

The chain couples TRBV7-2 to TRBJ2-3; the match to TRBD2 covers 11 bases. Per germline, CDR1 SGHTA and CDR2 FQGNSA. V trimming: 0 bases; J trimming: 4 bases; junction bases outside the gene matches: 6. The length of the CDR3 is 17 residues. The CDR3 sequence is CASSLAGTSGSPDTQYF. The CDR3 nucleotides are TGTGCCAGCAGCTTAGCGGGTACTAGCGGGAGTCCAGATACGCAGTATTTT.

The chain has TRBV30 and TRBJ1-2, with TRBD1 matching over 7 bases. Germline lookup yields CDR1 GTSNPN and CDR2 SVGIG (reference sequence). After removal of 4 bases from V and 7 bases from J, the junction contained 12 bases not matched to a gene. The CDR3 consists of 14 residues. CDR3 in amino acids: CAWTTPGQVLGYTF. The CDR3 coding sequence is TGTGCCTGGACCACCCCCGGACAGGTCCTTGGCTACACCTTC.

The genes are TRBV10-3 and TRBJ2-2, with 8 positions matching TRBD1. Germline CDR1 reads ENHRY; CDR2 reads SYGVKD. The CDR3 has 16 residues. V gave up 6 bases and J gave up 1 base; unmatched junction bases: 7. CDR3 region: CAISGQGAGNTGELFF. Here the CDR3 DNA reads TGTGCCATCAGCGGACAGGGCGCGGGGAACACCGGGGAGCTGTTTTTT.

The chain has TRBV4-2 and TRBJ2-3; D may be TRBD2 (5 bases). From germline, CDR1 is LGHNA and CDR2 YNFKEQ. V was shortened by 3 bases and J by 0 bases, with 13 bases between the two germline ends. This CDR3 is 16 amino acids long. In DNA form, the CDR3 reads TGTGCCAGCAGCCAGATACCTGGCGGGAGCACAGATACGCAGTATTTT. Translated, it gives CASSQIPGGSTDTQYF.

The gene calls are TRBV28 and TRBJ1-2, with D possibly being TRBD1 (5 bases). Trimming left V 6 bases short and J 6 bases short, with 14 bases between. The CDR3 runs to 13 residues. Germline CDR1 is MDHEN and CDR2 is SYDVKM. DNA for the CDR3: TGTGCCAGCAGACTTACAGGAATGAATGGCTACACCTTC. It yields the protein CASRLTGMNGYTF.

The chain employs TRBV28 and TRBJ2-7; 10 nucleotides align to TRBD1. The CDR3 spans 15 residues. Trimming cost V 5 bases and J 3 bases; bases outside gene matches: 7. CDR1 and CDR2 (germline): MDHEN, SYDVKM. The CDR3 DNA is TGTGCCAGCAGTCACAGACGGGACAGGGGCTACGAGCAGTACTTC. Residues: CASSHRRDRGYEQYF. Variable domain in full (rest from reference TRBV28 and TRBJ2-7): DVKVTQSSRYLVKRTGEKVFLECVQDMDHENMFWYRQDPGLGLRLIYFSYDVKMKEKGDIPEGYSVSREKKERFSLILESASTNQTSMYLCASSHRRDRGYEQYFGPGTRLTVT.

This rearrangement joins TRBV1 to TRBJ1-5; the table's D call, TRBD1, has no DNA check behind it. TRBV1 is a documented pseudogene. The length of the CDR3 is 12 residues. In nucleotides, the CDR3 is TGCACCAGCAGCCAAGGGCAGGGGTCACAGCATTTT. Translation gives CTSSQGQGSQHF.

The chain joins TRBV27 to TRBJ2-7, with D perhaps matching TRBD1 (7 bases). Trimming pared 7 bases from V and 6 bases from J, leaving 25 bases between. The CDR3 length is 16 residues. Germline V gene lookup returns CDR1 MNHEY and CDR2 SMNVEV (reference sequence). CDR3 DNA: TGTGCCAGCACCCCAGGAGGGGGCTCTAGCTACTCCGAGCAGTACTTC. It translates to CASTPGGGSSYSEQYF.

The chain is built from TRBV4-1 and TRBJ2-1; 12 positions agree with TRBD2. Germline CDR1 is MGHRA and CDR2 is YSYEKL. With 3 bases clipped from V and 3 bases from J, the junction kept 0 bases outside the gene matches. CDR3 length: 15 residues. The CDR3 region is CASSQTSGSYNEQFF. CDR3 nucleotides: TGCGCCAGCAGCCAGACTAGCGGGAGCTACAATGAGCAGTTCTTC.

J is TRBJ2-2 and V is TRBV27; 8 bases are shared with TRBD1. The CDR3 runs 12 residues. J was trimmed by 12 bases and V by 2 bases; bases with no gene match: 2. The germline V gene has CDR1 MNHEY and CDR2 SMNVEV (reference sequence). The CDR3 is CASSLTGGKLFF. Written as DNA, the CDR3 is TGTGCCAGCAGTTTAACAGGGGGGAAGCTGTTTTTT.

This rearrangement joins TRBV28 to TRBJ2-7, with D possibly matching TRBD2 (5 bases). The CDR3 spans 15 residues. From germline, CDR1 is MDHEN and CDR2 SYDVKM. V lost 3 bases and J lost 3, with 15 bases in between. For the CDR3, the DNA is TGTGCCAGCAGTTTCACTATAGCGCCTAACTACGAGCAGTACTTC. This translates into CASSFTIAPNYEQYF. Filled out from reference TRBV28 and TRBJ2-7, the complete variable domain reads DVKVTQSSRYLVKRTGEKVFLECVQDMDHENMFWYRQDPGLGLRLIYFSYDVKMKEKGDIPEGYSVSREKKERFSLILESASTNQTSMYLCASSFTIAPNYEQYFGPGTRLTVT.

In this sample, this clone turned up once. The genes are TRBV10-3 and TRBJ2-7, with unresolved D. Germline CDR1 ENHRY, CDR2 SYGVKD. CDR3 length: 14 amino acids. The V end was cut by 2 bases, the J end by 3 bases, with 11 bases between. This CDR3 reads CAISERQENYEQYF. CDR3 nucleotides: TGTGCCATCAGTGAGAGGCAGGAAAACTACGAGCAGTACTTC.

J is TRBJ2-2 and V is TRBV10-1; TRBD2 might be the D (6 bases). Germline CDR1 reads WNHNN; CDR2 reads SYGVQD (reference sequence). CDR3 length equals 14 residues. With 5 bases removed from V and 4 bases from J, the gap between germline ends came to 11 bases. The CDR3 is CASSRGDGTGELFF. For the CDR3, the DNA is TGCGCCAGCAGTCGCGGGGACGGCACCGGGGAGCTGTTTTTT.

The chain's CDR3 is CASSIRTSDYGYTF. Here the CDR3 DNA reads TGTGCCAGTAGTATAAGAACCTCGGACTATGGCTACACCTTC. V usage is TRBV19 and J usage is TRBJ1-2; no definite D call. Germline values: CDR1 LNHDA, CDR2 SQIVND (reference sequence). V was cut by 2 bases and J by 3 bases, with 10 bases left in between. The CDR3 length is 14 residues.

The chain's CDR3 is CASRYRVYSPLHF. The CDR3 nucleotides read TGTGCCAGCAGGTACAGGGTATATTCACCCCTCCACTTT. The chain couples TRBV2 to TRBJ1-6, with a possible D match to TRBD1 (6 bases). Trimming cost V 6 bases and J 8 bases, with 11 bases left between them. The germline CDR1 and CDR2 sequences are SNHLY and FYNNEI. This CDR3 has 13 amino acids.